This entry lists 26 T cell receptor beta chains sequenced from one sample in a study of identical twins. Using its own MiXCR run on the 5' RACE reads, TCRdb lists one record per CDR3 protein. The table includes nearly 650,000 distinct CDR3 sequences, 7% to 7.5% detected once. The data were also submitted as part of a second study, on yellow fever vaccine responses in identical twins.

Sequencing was carried out using PBMCs. The receptors come from a woman younger than 30 in good health.

The sample holds a few counts of this clonotype. The V and J genes are TRBV2 and TRBJ2-1; D is undetermined. V was cut by 6 bases and J by 0 bases, with 15 bases left in between. CDR3 size: 16 residues. CDR1 and CDR2 from the germline V gene are SNHLY and FYNNEI. The CDR3, as DNA: TGTGCCAGCAGCCCCGGGTTTACGGACTCCTACAATGAGCAGTTCTTC. Amino acid sequence: CASSPGFTDSYNEQFF.

The V call is TRBV20-1, the J call TRBJ2-2, with D uncertain. The germline CDR1 and CDR2 sequences are DFQATT and SNEGSKA (reference sequence). Between the trimmed V and J ends, which lost 0 bases and 1 base, there was a span of 12 bases. This CDR3 has 16 amino acids. The CDR3 here is CSARDQGGGNTGELFF. For the CDR3, the DNA is TGCAGTGCTAGAGATCAAGGCGGCGGGAACACCGGGGAGCTGTTTTTT.

In this sample, this clonotype turned up a few times. This rearrangement joins TRBV12-3 or TRBV12-4 to TRBJ2-5; D might be TRBD2 (7 bases). V was cut by 4 bases and J by 3 bases, with 18 bases left in between. The CDR3 sequence is 16 residues long. The CDR3 protein is CASSSGGQRGKETQYF. The CDR3, as DNA: TGTGCCAGCAGTTCGGGGGGCCAGAGGGGGAAAGAGACCCAGTACTTC.

J is TRBJ2-1 and V is TRBV4-1; TRBD1 might be the D (6 bases). CDR3 length: 14 amino acids. The V gene's germline CDR1 is MGHRA and CDR2 YSYEKL. The ends were cut back, 0 bases at V and 7 bases at J, with 10 bases in the middle. The CDR3 protein is CASSQDPGANEQFF. In nucleotides, the CDR3 is TGCGCCAGCAGCCAAGATCCAGGGGCAAATGAGCAGTTCTTC.

This clonotype was recorded many times. The chain links TRBV20-1 to TRBJ2-6; either TRBD1 or TRBD2 may fit D (5 bases each). CDR1 and CDR2 from the germline V gene are DFQATT and SNEGSKA (reference sequence). V was pared by 6 bases and J by 0 bases, with 15 bases between. The CDR3 contains 16 residues. The CDR3 sequence is CSATGGSGSGANVLTF. In nucleotides, the CDR3 is TGCAGTGCCACAGGAGGCTCCGGCTCTGGGGCCAACGTCCTGACTTTC.

This clonotype was seen ten or more times. The chain is built from TRBV5-1 and TRBJ2-1; 11 nucleotides line up with TRBD2. CDR1 and CDR2 (germline): SGHRS, YFSETQ. Losses at the gene ends were 0 bases for V and 7 bases for J; bases not matched to a gene: 6. The CDR3 spans 16 residues. The CDR3 protein is CASSLDATSGSNEQFF. The CDR3 nucleotides read TGCGCCAGCAGCTTGGATGCAACTAGCGGGAGTAATGAGCAGTTCTTC. Based on the CDR3 plus reference TRBV5-1 and TRBJ2-1, the full variable domain is KAGVTQTPRYLIKTRGQQVTLSCSPISGHRSVSWYQQTPGQGLQFLFEYFSETQRNKGNFPGRFSGRQFSNSRSEMNVSTLELGDSALYLCASSLDATSGSNEQFFGPGTRLTVL.

The chain joins TRBV6-1 to TRBJ2-1; D gene ambiguous. This CDR3 is 10 amino acids long. The germline V gene encodes CDR1 MNHNS and CDR2 SASEGT. V lost 7 bases and J 4 bases, leaving 2 bases between the germline ends. The CDR3 DNA follows: TGTGCCAGCAAATACAATGAGCAGTTCTTC. It specifies CASKYNEQFF.

This clonotype was seen once. The chain uses TRBV20-1 and TRBJ2-2; either TRBD1 or TRBD2 may supply D (5 bases each). V was cut by 6 bases and J by 5 bases, with 22 bases left in between. Germline-derived CDR1 and CDR2 are DFQATT and SNEGSKA (reference sequence). The CDR3 length is 16 residues. DNA of the CDR3: TGCAGTGCCCGCGCGATTGGGGGAGTAAGAACCGGGGAGCTGTTTTTT. This translates into CSARAIGGVRTGELFF.

The chain employs TRBV7-6 and TRBJ2-3, with 7 bases matching TRBD2. The germline V gene has CDR1 SGHVS and CDR2 FNYEAQ. Trimming at V came to 1 base and at J to 2 bases, leaving 9 bases not matched to a gene. CDR3 length: 17 residues. CDR3 in DNA: TGTGCCAGCAGCTTAGGCGGGAGAGCTTTCCCCACAGATACGCAGTATTTT. This codes for CASSLGGRAFPTDTQYF.

The chain combines TRBV11-2 with TRBJ2-1, with 8 positions matching TRBD2. Germline V gene sequence: CDR1 SGHAT, CDR2 FQNNGV. CDR3 size: 16 residues. The V segment lost 4 bases and the J segment 8 bases; nucleotides outside the gene matches: 13. The CDR3 protein is CASSSKREIWFHEQFF. The CDR3, as DNA: TGTGCCAGCAGCTCCAAGCGGGAGATCTGGTTTCATGAGCAGTTCTTC.

CDR3 coding DNA: TGTGCCAGCAGCCGTAGCGGGAGTGGTGTCCACGAGCAGTACTTC. It is translated as CASSRSGSGVHEQYF. V is TRBV27 and J is TRBJ2-7, with 9 bases aligning to TRBD2. J gave up 5 bases and V 6 bases, and 11 bases lay outside the gene matches. The CDR3 covers 15 residues. CDR1 is MNHEY and CDR2 is SMNVEV in the germline V gene (reference sequence).

The chain employs TRBV7-6 and TRBJ2-1; D perhaps matches TRBD1 (5 bases). The germline CDR1 and CDR2 sequences are SGHVS and FNYEAQ. The CDR3 length is 13 residues. Trimming took off 2 bases at V and 10 bases at J, with 12 bases between the two ends. The chain's CDR3 is CASSLPDSYEQFF. CDR3 nucleotides: TGTGCCAGCAGCTTACCAGACAGCTACGAGCAGTTCTTC.

This clonotype was seen a few times. V gene TRBV20-1 combines with J gene TRBJ2-5, with D hard to call. The CDR3 sequence is 13 residues long. Per the germline V gene, CDR1 is DFQATT and CDR2 is SNEGSKA (reference sequence). The V end was cut by 6 bases, the J end by 1 base, with 12 bases between. Here the CDR3 reads CSAARAAQETQYF. The CDR3, as DNA: TGCAGTGCAGCCCGGGCCGCCCAAGAGACCCAGTACTTC.

J is TRBJ2-7 and V is TRBV7-9; D uncertain. CDR1 is SEHNR and CDR2 is FQNEAQ in the germline V gene (reference sequence). The CDR3 sequence is 14 residues long. V was trimmed by 4 bases and J by 2 bases, leaving 12 bases between them. The CDR3 coding sequence is TGTGCCAGCAGCTCCAACACAGCCCCCTACGAGCAGTACTTC. Amino acids: CASSSNTAPYEQYF.

This clonotype was found a few times. V gene TRBV12-3 or TRBV12-4 combines with J gene TRBJ2-2; a weak D match, TRBD1 (6 bases). Trimming shortened V by 5 bases and J by 7 bases, and 14 bases separated the two germline ends. The CDR3 extends over 14 amino acids. CDR3 residues: CASSAGRQVGELFF. The CDR3 bases are TGTGCCAGCAGTGCCGGGCGACAGGTCGGGGAGCTGTTTTTT.

This clonotype was counted a few times. This chain connects TRBV4-1 to TRBJ1-2, with D perhaps matching TRBD1 (6 bases). Trimming stripped 0 bases from V and 8 bases from J, with 10 bases between. There are 13 residues in the CDR3. Germline loops: CDR1 MGHRA, CDR2 YSYEKL. The CDR3 region is CASSQDRGRGYTF. The CDR3 DNA reads TGCGCCAGCAGCCAAGACAGGGGCCGGGGCTACACCTTC.

Only a few counts were recorded for this clonotype. The rearrangement uses TRBV15 and TRBJ2-5; tentative D call: TRBD1 (6 bases). Deletions cut 4 bases from V and 3 bases from J, with 15 bases between. Germline CDR1 is LNHNV and CDR2 is YYDKDF (reference sequence). CDR3 length equals 15 residues. CDR3 nucleotide sequence: TGTGCCACCAGCACCAGGACAGACGGGAAAGAGACCCAGTACTTC. Residues: CATSTRTDGKETQYF.

This clonotype occurred many times. The rearrangement links TRBV12-3 or TRBV12-4 to TRBJ1-5; D possibly corresponds to TRBD1 (5 bases). The CDR3 is 16 residues long. V lost 2 bases and J lost 2, with 13 bases in between. The CDR3 spells CASSLFRGVGNQPQHF. The CDR3 DNA reads as TGTGCCAGCAGTTTATTCCGGGGGGTAGGCAATCAGCCCCAGCATTTT.

The chain employs TRBV28 and TRBJ1-5; no clear D gene. V dropped 6 bases and J dropped 0 bases, with 18 bases sitting between them. Germline assignment: CDR1 MDHEN and CDR2 SYDVKM. The CDR3 spans 17 residues. The CDR3 coding sequence is TGTGCCAGCAGGAACGACAAGAACCAGTATAGCAATCAGCCCCAGCATTTT. It translates to CASRNDKNQYSNQPQHF.

The V call is TRBV15, the J call TRBJ2-7, with D uncertain. The CDR3 contains 18 residues. Trimming pared 2 bases from V and 0 bases from J, leaving 20 bases between. Germline loops: CDR1 LNHNV, CDR2 YYDKDF (reference sequence). CDR3 protein: CATSRPVHKAATSYEQYF. The CDR3, as DNA: TGTGCCACCAGCAGACCCGTCCATAAGGCAGCTACCTCCTACGAGCAGTACTTC.

This clonotype came up many times. The V gene is TRBV4-1, the J gene TRBJ2-7; TRBD2 matches 14 bases. The CDR3 covers 19 residues. Germline values: CDR1 MGHRA, CDR2 YSYEKL. V lost 0 bases and J lost 3; bases outside the gene matches: 10. The CDR3 spells CASSQDPLSTSGRGYEQYF. Written as DNA, the CDR3 is TGCGCCAGCAGCCAAGATCCTCTGTCGACTAGCGGGAGGGGCTACGAGCAGTACTTC.

In its sample, this clonotype was seen many times. The chain combines TRBV7-9 with TRBJ2-2; possibly TRBD1 for D (5 bases). V was cut by 5 bases and J by 5 bases, with 15 bases left in between. Germline V gene data show CDR1 as SEHNR and CDR2 as FQNEAQ (reference sequence). The CDR3 length is 15 residues. As DNA, the CDR3 is TGTGCCAGCAGCCGCAGGGTTTCGGATACCGGGGAGCTGTTTTTT. As protein: CASSRRVSDTGELFF.

This clonotype was detected a few times. This chain joins TRBV6-5 and TRBJ1-1; D gene uncertain. The CDR3 has 11 residues. V was shortened by 5 bases and J by 8 bases, with 9 bases between the two germline ends. Germline lookup yields CDR1 MNHEY and CDR2 SVGAGI. The CDR3 coding sequence is TGTGCCAGCAGTGGCAGAGTAGAAGCTTTCTTT. Protein product: CASSGRVEAFF.

This clonotype was seen more than once but under ten times. The V gene is TRBV9, the J gene TRBJ2-2; 7 bases fit TRBD2. CDR3 length: 12 amino acids. The trim removed 6 bases at V and 8 bases at J, leaving 4 bases unmatched. Germline V gene lookup returns CDR1 SGDLS and CDR2 YYNGEE. CDR3 coding DNA: TGTGCCAGCACGGGGGGTGAGGGGGAGCTGTTTTTT. Translation: CASTGGEGELFF. Together with reference TRBV9 and TRBJ2-2, the CDR3 gives the full variable domain: DSGVTQTPKHLITATGQRVTLRCSPRSGDLSVYWYQQSLDQGLQFLIQYYNGEERAKGNILERFSAQQFPDLHSELNLSSLELGDSALYFCASTGGEGELFFGEGSRLTVL.

This clonotype has at least ten counts. As DNA, the CDR3 is TGTGCCAGCAGGGAAATTCCTAGTTCGTCCAAGACCCAGTACTTC. Protein: CASREIPSSSKTQYF. The rearrangement joins TRBV7-6 to TRBJ2-5; D is unclear. Trimming shortened V by 6 bases and J by 6 bases, and 20 bases separated the two germline ends. The CDR3 length is 15 residues. Germline lookup yields CDR1 SGHVS and CDR2 FNYEAQ. The complete variable domain, with remaining parts taken from reference TRBV7-6 and TRBJ2-5, reads GAGVSQSPRYKVTKRGQDVALRCDPISGHVSLYWYRQALGQGPEFLTYFNYEAQQDKSGLPNDRFSAERPEGSISTLTIQRTEQRDSAMYRCASREIPSSSKTQYFGPGTRLLVL.

V usage is TRBV10-3 and J usage is TRBJ1-4, with 10 bases lining up with TRBD1. Looked up from germline, CDR1 is ENHRY and CDR2 is SYGVKD. CDR3 length: 16 amino acids. The V and J ends lost 4 bases and 3 bases, in that order; junction bases with no gene match: 5. The CDR3 region has the DNA TGTGCCATCAGTGGAGGGGACAGGGGAGCTAATGAAAAACTGTTTTTT. Residues: CAISGGDRGANEKLFF.